Listed below are T cell receptor beta chains from one sample, sequenced in a study of control samples from healthy donors and cancer patients. The table came from immunoSEQ multiplex PCR; TCRdb's copy has only in-frame clones and leaves some out. This table holds about 110,000 clones, 80% to 95% found once. The sample taken for sequencing was blood. These receptor sequences come from a woman between 18 and 29 years old in good health. Each CDR3 is given with its conserved first and last residue. The D gene is left open where the match is weak. For some rows the clone size is stated as once, few or many, or as a class when expanded; others skip it.

TGTGCCAGCAGCAAAGAGGAGCGGGGGACCTCGGAGGCCAAAAACATTCAGTACTTC	CASSKEERGTSEAKNIQYF	TRBV21-1	-	-	TRBJ2-4
TGTGCCAGCAGCCAAGACTTCGCAGGCCCCTACGAGCAGTACTTC	CASSQDFAGPYEQYF	TRBV4-2	-	-	TRBJ2-7
TGTGCCAGCAGCTTAAGGATCACAGATACGCAGTATTTT	CASSLRITDTQYF	TRBV7-3	-	-	TRBJ2-3
TGTGCCAGCAGTTTGAGACGACGCTATGGCTACACCTTC	CASSLRRRYGYTF	TRBV12-3/TRBV12-4	-	-	TRBJ1-2
TGTGCCAGCGACAGGGGAGAGGTTGGCTACACCTTC	CASDRGEVGYTF	TRBV2	once	TRBD1	TRBJ1-2
TGTGCCAGCAGCTTTTACGACCCAACTAATGAAAAACTGTTTTTT	CASSFYDPTNEKLFF	TRBV5-6	-	-	TRBJ1-4
TGTGCCAGCACCGGATGGTCACATCGAAGCTCCTACGAGCAGTACTTC	CASTGWSHRSSYEQYF	TRBV2	-	-	TRBJ2-7
TGTGCCAGCAGTCCAACCGGGACTAGCGTCACCGGGGAGCTGTTTTTT	CASSPTGTSVTGELFF	TRBV27	-	TRBD2	TRBJ2-2
TGTGCCAGCAGTTACTCCGGGAGAGGACAGCCTGAAGCTTTCTTT	CASSYSGRGQPEAFF	TRBV6-2/TRBV6-3	-	-	TRBJ1-1
TGCGCCAGCAGCCAAGGGTTTGGCGGGAGGGCCGATTCGTACGAGCAGTACTTC	CASSQGFGGRADSYEQYF	TRBV4-3	-	TRBD2	TRBJ2-7
TGTGCCAGCAGTTACCCCCGCCGGGGGGAGACCCAGTACTTC	CASSYPRRGETQYF	TRBV6-2/TRBV6-3	-	-	TRBJ2-5
TGTGCCAGCAGCTTAAACCCTGAAAACACCATATATTTT	CASSLNPENTIYF	TRBV7-2	-	-	TRBJ1-3
TGCAGCGCCCCGGGACAGGACAGCACAGATACGCAGTATTTT	CSAPGQDSTDTQYF	TRBV29-1	once	TRBD1	TRBJ2-3
TGTGCCAGCAGCCGCCTACTGGGGGGCGCGGTGGATTCACCCCTCCACTTT	CASSRLLGGAVDSPLHF	TRBV7-9	once	-	TRBJ1-6
TGTGCCAGCAGTTACTCGAGCCGGGATAAACAGTACACCTTC	CASSYSSRDKQYTF	TRBV6-2/TRBV6-3	-	-	TRBJ1-2
TGCGCCAGCAGCTTGGAAGGGTCTCAAGCGCTCGAGCAGTACTTC	CASSLEGSQALEQYF	TRBV5-1	-	-	TRBJ2-7
TGTGCCAGCACCTTATGGGGGGGCCCCAATCAGCCCCAGCATTTT	CASTLWGGPNQPQHF	TRBV21-1	-	-	TRBJ1-5